Listed here are 9 T cell receptor beta chains from one sample, sequenced in a study of cytomegalovirus exposure and HLA in healthy donors. The PCR had 60 Vbeta and 13 Jbeta primers. TCRdb keeps only in-frame clones here, not all; method: immunoSEQ multiplex PCR. The sample has approximately 150,000 clones; 65% to 80% are singletons. The specimen was PBMCs. The receptors originated from a man between 18 and 29 years old in good health and CMV-seropositive.

The chain recombines TRBV4-1 with TRBJ2-1; D is possibly TRBD2 (5 bases). The germline V gene encodes CDR1 MGHRA and CDR2 YSYEKL. Trimming removed 2 bases at V and 0 bases at J, with 11 bases between. The CDR3 extends over 16 amino acids. The CDR3 DNA follows: TGCGCCAGCAGCCAAAACCTAGGGAGCTCCTACAATGAGCAGTTCTTC. Amino acids: CASSQNLGSSYNEQFF.

The chain recombines TRBV10-2 with TRBJ2-1, with 10 bases aligning to TRBD2. The CDR3 has 14 residues. V gave up 6 bases and J gave up 6 bases; unmatched junction bases: 5. Germline CDR1 WSHSY, CDR2 SAAADI. In DNA, the CDR3 is TGCGCCAGCAGCCTAGGACTAGCGGTCAATGAGCAGTTCTTC. This codes for CASSLGLAVNEQFF.

V and J are TRBV5-1 and TRBJ1-5, with D maybe TRBD1 (6 bases). CDR3 length: 14 residues. Trimming took 4 bases from V and 6 from J, leaving 14 bases between them. The germline CDR1 and CDR2 sequences are SGHRS and YFSETQ. The CDR3, as DNA: TGCGCCAGCAGCCCCGGGGGGGCAACTCAGCCCCAGCATTTT. This gives the protein CASSPGGATQPQHF.

The rearrangement uses TRBV6-6 and TRBJ1-1, with D perhaps TRBD1 (6 bases). V lost 6 bases, J lost 1 base, and 12 bases lay in between. Germline-derived CDR1 and CDR2 are MNHNY and SVGAGI (reference sequence). This CDR3 is 14 amino acids long. CDR3 sequence: CASRHRTANTEAFF. CDR3 nucleotides: TGTGCCAGCAGACACCGGACAGCGAACACTGAAGCTTTCTTT.

The V call is TRBV6-5, the J call TRBJ1-4; D is undetermined. The CDR3 is 11 amino acids. Germline CDR1 MNHEY, CDR2 SVGAGI. V was trimmed by 2 bases and J by 10 bases, leaving 5 bases between them. CDR3 in amino acids: CASSYRGKLFF. In DNA form, the CDR3 reads TGTGCCAGCAGTTACCGAGGAAAACTGTTTTTT.

The rearrangement uses TRBV7-8 and TRBJ2-5, with D uncertain. The CDR3 spans 14 residues. V lost 3 bases and J lost 2, with 10 bases in between. Germline values: CDR1 SGHVS, CDR2 FQNEAQ. The CDR3 DNA is TGTGCCAGCAGCTTGTATGGGCGACAAGAGACCCAGTACTTC. Protein product: CASSLYGRQETQYF.

The chain recombines TRBV6-6 with TRBJ2-2; 7 bases map to TRBD1. The length of the CDR3 is 16 residues. Looked up from germline, CDR1 is MNHNY and CDR2 is SVGAGI (reference sequence). Losses at the gene ends were 6 bases for V and 5 bases for J; bases not matched to a gene: 12. CDR3 in amino acids: CASSSRQGRGTGELFF. The CDR3, as DNA: TGTGCCAGCAGCTCCCGACAGGGAAGGGGGACCGGGGAGCTGTTTTTT.

This chain uses TRBV27 with TRBJ2-1, with 10 bases fitting TRBD1. This CDR3 contains 15 residues. Germline V gene sequence: CDR1 MNHEY, CDR2 SMNVEV (reference sequence). Trimming took 5 bases from V and 4 from J; bases not matched to a gene: 5. This CDR3 reads CASSPDRGPYNEQFF. DNA for the CDR3: TGTGCCAGCAGTCCCGACAGGGGGCCGTACAATGAGCAGTTCTTC.

This chain uses TRBV28 with TRBJ1-2; a possible D gene is TRBD1 (5 bases). The CDR3 runs 13 residues. Germline V gene sequence: CDR1 MDHEN, CDR2 SYDVKM. V was clipped by 2 bases and J by 11 bases, with 15 bases between them. For the CDR3, the DNA is TGTGCCAGCAGTTTAGGGCGCGGGACGGGGTACACCTTC. Translating gives CASSLGRGTGYTF.